The 29 T cell receptor beta chains given below trace back to one sample, sequenced in a study of OX40 agonist ivuxolimab in advanced cancers. The table came from immunoSEQ multiplex PCR; TCRdb's copy has only in-frame clones and leaves some out. The sample contains tens of thousands of clones, 94% of which appear only once. The sequenced sample was CD4+ or CD8+ T cells sorted from blood, obtained in a trial of the OX40 agonist ivuxolimab. These receptors all stem from an adult with an advanced solid tumor such as melanoma, head and neck, liver or kidney cancer.

J is TRBJ1-2 and V is TRBV4-3; D is possibly TRBD1 (5 bases). This CDR3 region has 14 residues. The V gene's germline CDR1 is LGHNA and CDR2 YSLEER. Trimming removed 1 base from V and 2 bases from J, with 8 bases in between. The CDR3 sequence is CASSQGGGNYGYTF. CDR3 sequence (DNA): TGCGCCAGCAGCCAAGGGGGGGGGAACTATGGCTACACCTTC.

The DNA of the CDR3 is TGTGCCAGCAGTTACGGTCCGGGACTTCCTGAAGCTTTCTTT. Translating gives CASSYGPGLPEAFF. The chain uses TRBV6-5 and TRBJ1-1, with D possibly TRBD1 on 5 matching bases. Trimming stripped 2 bases from V and 6 bases from J, with 13 bases between. The CDR3 loop spans 14 amino acids. Germline CDR1 MNHEY, CDR2 SVGAGI.

This clone was detected only once. This sequence joins TRBV10-3 and TRBJ2-2; 7 positions agree with TRBD2. Germline values: CDR1 ENHRY, CDR2 SYGVKD. V was clipped by 6 bases and J by 4 bases; unmatched bases: 5. CDR3 size: 14 residues. The CDR3: CAISEPGGTGELFF. CDR3 nucleotide sequence: TGTGCCATCAGCGAGCCGGGAGGCACCGGGGAGCTGTTTTTT.

This clone was counted once. The rearrangement links TRBV29-1 to TRBJ2-4, with 14 nucleotides matching TRBD2. The V gene's germline CDR1 is SQVTM and CDR2 ANQGSEA. The CDR3 extends over 18 amino acids. V was clipped by 1 base and J by 2 bases; unmatched bases: 7. CDR3 nucleotide sequence: TGCAGCGTTGAAGGAGGGACTAGCGGGAGTTGGCCCAAAAACATTCAGTACTTC. Protein product: CSVEGGTSGSWPKNIQYF.

The J gene is TRBJ1-2, the V gene TRBV18; D is unresolved. The CDR3 length is 15 residues. The germline V and J ends were trimmed by 3 bases and 4 bases, with 15 bases remaining between them. CDR1 and CDR2 (germline): KGHSH, LQKENI. The CDR3 reads CASSPGGVGGYGYTF. CDR3 nucleotide sequence: TGTGCCAGCTCACCCGGTGGGGTCGGCGGCTATGGCTACACCTTC.

The V call is TRBV7-9, the J call TRBJ2-2, with TRBD2 as a possible D gene (5 bases). Germline V gene sequence: CDR1 SEHNR, CDR2 FQNEAQ (reference sequence). The CDR3 covers 14 residues. Trimming took 0 bases from V and 9 from J, leaving 11 bases between them. Written as DNA, the CDR3 is TGTGCCAGCAGCTTAGCGGTCGGGATTAGGGAGCTGTTTTTT. Protein: CASSLAVGIRELFF.

This chain links TRBV4-3 with TRBJ2-1; 8 positions agree with TRBD2. Germline V gives CDR1 LGHNA, CDR2 YSLEER. CDR3 size: 16 residues. The ends lost 0 bases at V and 4 bases at J; junction bases unmatched: 5. In nucleotides, the CDR3 is TGCGCCAGCAGCCAAGATAGGGCTAGCGGGTACAATGAGCAGTTCTTC. Amino acid sequence: CASSQDRASGYNEQFF.

Only one count was recorded for this clone. The V gene is TRBV27, the J gene TRBJ2-1; TRBD2 aligns across 10 bases. The ends lost 3 bases at V and 4 bases at J; junction bases unmatched: 6. Looked up from germline, CDR1 is MNHEY and CDR2 is SMNVEV (reference sequence). The length of the CDR3 is 16 residues. The CDR3 reads CASSFQTSGLYNEQFF. Here the CDR3 DNA reads TGTGCCAGCAGTTTCCAGACTAGCGGGCTTTACAATGAGCAGTTCTTC.

The chain is built from TRBV27 and TRBJ2-7; TRBD2 matches at 7 bases. Germline V CDR1 and CDR2: MNHEY, SMNVEV (reference sequence). This CDR3 spans 14 amino acids. V lost 2 bases and J lost 3; bases outside the gene matches: 4. CDR3 in DNA: TGTGCCAGCAGTTTAAGGGACTATTTCTACGAGCAGTACTTC. Protein: CASSLRDYFYEQYF.

The gene calls are TRBV7-2 and TRBJ2-1, with 13 bases matching TRBD2. Per the germline V gene, CDR1 is SGHTA and CDR2 is FQGNSA. The CDR3 is 15 residues long. V gave up 4 bases and J gave up 9 bases; unmatched junction bases: 6. The CDR3 region has the DNA TGTGCCAGCAGCTGGGGGACTAGCGGGATGGTTGAGCAGTTCTTC. Protein product: CASSWGTSGMVEQFF.

V usage is TRBV7-8 and J usage is TRBJ2-7, with a possible D match to TRBD2 (6 bases). The CDR3 covers 14 residues. Trimming took off 0 bases at V and 5 bases at J, with 11 bases between the two ends. Germline-derived CDR1 and CDR2 are SGHVS and FQNEAQ. CDR3 nucleotides: TGTGCCAGCAGCTTAGCCGGGACTCCCCACGAGCAGTACTTC. It codes for CASSLAGTPHEQYF.

The CDR3 sequence is CASSQDRVKLFF. In DNA, the CDR3 is TGCGCCAGCAGCCAAGATCGGGTAAAACTGTTTTTT. The V and J genes are TRBV4-1 and TRBJ1-4; D is ambiguous. The CDR3 spans 12 residues. Per the germline V gene, CDR1 is MGHRA and CDR2 is YSYEKL. Trimming took 0 bases from V and 10 from J, leaving 6 bases between them.

This chain links TRBV6-5 with TRBJ2-5, with D uncertain. The V end was cut by 1 base, the J end by 0 bases, with 6 bases between. The CDR3 is made up of 14 amino acids. Per germline, CDR1 MNHEY and CDR2 SVGAGI. The CDR3 region has the DNA TGTGCCAGCAGTTACTTGGGCTACCAAGAGACCCAGTACTTC. Translation gives CASSYLGYQETQYF.

The chain carries TRBV19 and TRBJ2-3; tentatively, D is TRBD2 (6 bases). The CDR3 extends over 12 amino acids. V lost 5 bases and J 6 bases, leaving 9 bases between the germline ends. Germline CDR1 is LNHDA and CDR2 is SQIVND (reference sequence). The CDR3 sequence is CASSFRGDTQYF. Here the CDR3 DNA reads TGTGCCAGTAGTTTCCGGGGGGATACGCAGTATTTT. The variable domain in full, with the rest retrieved from reference TRBV19 and TRBJ2-3, is DGGITQSPKYLFRKEGQNVTLSCEQNLNHDAMYWYRQDPGQGLRLIYYSQIVNDFQKGDIAEGYSVSREKKESFPLTVTSAQKNPTAFYLCASSFRGDTQYFGPGTRLTVL.

The chain couples TRBV29-1 to TRBJ1-3; no clear D. Per germline, CDR1 SQVTM and CDR2 ANQGSEA. This CDR3 has 14 amino acids. Trimming stripped 3 bases from V and 0 bases from J, with 9 bases between. Here the CDR3 DNA reads TGCAGCGTTGAGGGAGGGATCTCTGGAAACACCATATATTTT. This encodes CSVEGGISGNTIYF.

This rearrangement joins TRBV18 to TRBJ1-1; maybe TRBD1 (5 bases). Per germline, CDR1 KGHSH and CDR2 LQKENI. The CDR3 has 16 residues. V dropped 0 bases and J dropped 6 bases, with 17 bases sitting between them. In DNA, the CDR3 is TGTGCCAGCTCACCACCGGGCGAAGGGGTGGGGGCTGAAGCTTTCTTT. It translates to CASSPPGEGVGAEAFF. Filled out from reference TRBV18 and TRBJ1-1, the complete variable domain reads NAGVMQNPRHLVRRRGQEARLRCSPMKGHSHVYWYRQLPEEGLKFMVYLQKENIIDESGMPKERFSAEFPKEGPSILRIQQVVRGDSAAYFCASSPPGEGVGAEAFFGQGTRLTVV.

This chain links TRBV10-3 with TRBJ1-2; D possibly corresponds to TRBD1 (5 bases). The CDR3 sequence is 13 residues long. The ends were cut back, 11 bases at V and 0 bases at J, with 13 bases in the middle. From germline, CDR1 is ENHRY and CDR2 SYGVKD. CDR3: CALDQGPNYGYTF. CDR3 in DNA: TGTGCCCTAGATCAGGGCCCTAACTATGGCTACACCTTC.

The chain has TRBV4-3 and TRBJ1-1; 9 bases are shared with TRBD1. V shed 4 bases and J 5 bases; nucleotides not matched to a gene: 5. Germline-derived CDR1 and CDR2 are LGHNA and YSLEER. The CDR3 runs 14 residues. CDR3 DNA: TGCGCCAGCAGCCCCACCGACAGGGGGACTGAAGCTTTCTTT. Protein product: CASSPTDRGTEAFF.

This chain joins TRBV7-8 and TRBJ2-1, with 8 positions matching TRBD2. The CDR3 extends over 18 amino acids. Germline CDR1 and CDR2: SGHVS and FQNEAQ. Germline trimming cut 3 bases from V and 8 bases from J; bases unmatched to any gene: 18. DNA of the CDR3: TGTGCCAGCAGCTTCCCTAAACGGGGGGGCGTGTCGTGGGATGAGCAGTTCTTC. This sequence encodes CASSFPKRGGVSWDEQFF.

The rearrangement uses TRBV27 and TRBJ2-2; D remains ambiguous. This CDR3 contains 15 residues. V dropped 2 bases and J dropped 0 bases, with 7 bases sitting between them. In germline, CDR1 is MNHEY, CDR2 SMNVEV (reference sequence). The DNA for the CDR3 is TGTGCCAGCAGTTTAAGTACAGCGAACACCGGGGAGCTGTTTTTT. The encoded protein is CASSLSTANTGELFF.

The chain employs TRBV27 and TRBJ2-7; D is perhaps TRBD1 or TRBD2 (5 bases each). This CDR3 has 14 amino acids. The V gene lost 3 bases and the J gene lost 0 bases, with 9 bases spanning the gap. Looked up from germline, CDR1 is MNHEY and CDR2 is SMNVEV (reference sequence). In nucleotides, the CDR3 is TGTGCCAGCAGTTTTATCGGGGCCTCCTACGAGCAGTACTTC. It encodes CASSFIGASYEQYF.

This rearrangement joins TRBV7-8 to TRBJ2-7; either TRBD1 or TRBD2 may supply D (6 bases each). The CDR3 extends over 13 amino acids. Germline V CDR1 and CDR2: SGHVS, FQNEAQ. V dropped 0 bases and J dropped 5 bases, with 8 bases sitting between them. The CDR3 coding sequence is TGTGCCAGCAGCTTAGCAGGGGGGAACGAGCAGTACTTC. This codes for CASSLAGGNEQYF.

This clone is a singleton in its sample. This sequence joins TRBV19 and TRBJ2-1, with 10 bases that match TRBD2. The CDR3 is 21 amino acids. Germline V lookup: CDR1 LNHDA, CDR2 SQIVND (reference sequence). J gave up 0 bases and V 3 bases, and 17 bases lay outside the gene matches. The CDR3 nucleotides read TGTGCCAGTAGTATCCAGGGGCTCAGGGCTAGCGGGAGTGGCTCCTACAATGAGCAGTTCTTC. This encodes CASSIQGLRASGSGSYNEQFF. The complete variable domain, with remaining parts taken from reference TRBV19 and TRBJ2-1, reads DGGITQSPKYLFRKEGQNVTLSCEQNLNHDAMYWYRQDPGQGLRLIYYSQIVNDFQKGDIAEGYSVSREKKESFPLTVTSAQKNPTAFYLCASSIQGLRASGSGSYNEQFFGPGTRLTVL.

As concerns this clone: Within the sample, other DNA sequences also encode this same CDR3. This chain links TRBV7-9 with TRBJ2-2, with D uncertain. Trimming shortened V by 5 bases and J by 2 bases, and 3 bases separated the two germline ends. Germline V lookup: CDR1 SEHNR, CDR2 FQNEAQ (reference sequence). CDR3 length equals 12 residues. This CDR3 reads CASSPNTGELFF. For the CDR3, the DNA is TGTGCCAGCAGCCCAAACACCGGGGAGCTGTTTTTT.

In nucleotides, the CDR3 is TGTGCCAGCAGCGTCCCGACTAGACCGTATGGGTCCCAGTACTTC. This codes for CASSVPTRPYGSQYF. This chain joins TRBV7-9 and TRBJ2-5; TRBD2 is a possible D gene (6 bases). CDR3 length: 15 residues. Trimming took 5 bases from V and 9 from J, leaving 22 bases between them. Germline V gives CDR1 SEHNR, CDR2 FQNEAQ (reference sequence).

The chain couples TRBV28 to TRBJ2-7; 7 nucleotides align to TRBD1. J was trimmed by 2 bases and V by 8 bases; bases with no gene match: 6. From germline, CDR1 is MDHEN and CDR2 SYDVKM. CDR3 size: 13 residues. The CDR3 region is CASRGQGAYEQYF. CDR3 DNA sequence: TGTGCCAGCCGGGGCCAGGGGGCCTACGAGCAGTACTTC.

In DNA form, the CDR3 reads TGTGCCAGCAGTTTCTGGGGACTAGCGGGAGTACGAGAGACCCAGTACTTC. Its translation: CASSFWGLAGVRETQYF. This rearrangement joins TRBV28 to TRBJ2-5; 14 bases map to TRBD2. The CDR3 is made up of 17 amino acids. CDR1 is MDHEN and CDR2 is SYDVKM in the germline V gene. Trimming at V came to 3 bases and at J to 4 bases, leaving 7 bases not matched to a gene.

The chain employs TRBV29-1 and TRBJ1-5; D call uncertain. Germline V CDR1 and CDR2: SQVTM, ANQGSEA. The CDR3 sequence is 12 residues long. V lost 0 bases and J 9 bases, leaving 9 bases between the germline ends. This chain's CDR3 is CSVEDQSGPQHF. DNA for the CDR3: TGCAGCGTTGAAGACCAGTCGGGGCCCCAGCATTTT.

The chain couples TRBV19 to TRBJ1-1; no reliable D call. The germline V gene encodes CDR1 LNHDA and CDR2 SQIVND (reference sequence). The CDR3 has 13 residues. The V end lost 3 bases, the J end lost 7 bases, and 12 bases lay between the germline ends. CDR3 coding DNA: TGTGCCAGTAGTATGTCCCGACTGTTTGAAGCTTTCTTT. This encodes CASSMSRLFEAFF.